This passage covers 17 T cell receptor beta chains from one sample sequenced in a study of shared clonotypes between healthy human individuals. Profiled with immunoSEQ multiplex PCR; TCRdb holds only in-frame clones, not every one. The table shows some 600,000 clones, with 90% to 97% occurring only once. Positively selected for CCR7, the CD45RO-negative cells used as naive CD8 cells excluded terminally differentiated effector memory CD45RA+ cells. The sample taken for sequencing was naive CD8+ T cells sorted from blood. The receptor set was obtained from a woman aged 25-40 years in good health.

This clone appeared a single time. The J gene is TRBJ1-1, the V gene TRBV2; TRBD1 agrees at 7 bases. CDR1 SNHLY and CDR2 FYNNEI come from the germline V gene. The CDR3 is made up of 14 amino acids. After removal of 6 bases from V and 4 bases from J, the junction contained 8 bases not matched to a gene. CDR3 nucleotide sequence: TGTGCCAGCAGGCCCACCGACAGGGCCACTGAAGCTTTCTTT. It encodes CASRPTDRATEAFF.

This chain connects TRBV25-1 to TRBJ1-3; D gene unclear. Looked up from germline, CDR1 is MGHDK and CDR2 is SYGVNS. Trimming removed 6 bases from V and 0 bases from J, with 9 bases in between. The CDR3 is made up of 14 amino acids. As DNA, the CDR3 is TGTGCCAGCAGCTATGGCCTCTCTGGAAACACCATATATTTT. Amino acid sequence: CASSYGLSGNTIYF. Variable domain in full (rest from reference TRBV25-1 and TRBJ1-3): EADIYQTPRYLVIGTGKKITLECSQTMGHDKMYWYQQDPGMELHLIHYSYGVNSTEKGDLSSESTVSRIRTEHFPLTLESARPSHTSQYLCASSYGLSGNTIYFGEGSWLTVV.

The rearrangement uses TRBV6-1 and TRBJ1-3; TRBD1 is a possible D gene (5 bases). CDR1 MNHNS and CDR2 SASEGT come from the germline V gene. This CDR3 is built from 15 residues. Trimming removed 10 bases from V and 4 bases from J, with 20 bases in between. The CDR3 is CAIESERGLGNTIYF. The DNA for the CDR3 is TGTGCCATTGAGTCGGAGAGGGGTCTCGGAAACACCATATATTTT.

The gene calls are TRBV13 and TRBJ2-7, with 11 bases lining up with TRBD2. The V gene's germline CDR1 is PRHDT and CDR2 FYEKMQ (reference sequence). The CDR3 loop spans 15 amino acids. V trimming: 5 bases; J trimming: 7 bases; junction bases outside the gene matches: 10. This chain's CDR3 is CASSLETSGRTEQYF. The CDR3, as DNA: TGTGCCAGCAGCCTAGAAACTAGCGGGAGAACTGAGCAGTACTTC.

The rearrangement joins TRBV13 to TRBJ2-7; weak D call: TRBD2 (5 bases). CDR1 and CDR2 (germline): PRHDT, FYEKMQ (reference sequence). This CDR3 has 13 residues. Trimming pared 5 bases from V and 6 bases from J, leaving 14 bases between. CDR3 sequence reads: CASSGRSAGEQYF. The CDR3 region has the DNA TGTGCCAGCAGCGGCCGTTCGGCGGGCGAGCAGTACTTC.

The rearrangement links TRBV13 to TRBJ2-7; 7 bases map to TRBD1. Trimming took 5 bases from V and 0 from J; bases not matched to a gene: 4. CDR3 length: 14 residues. Germline CDR1 and CDR2: PRHDT and FYEKMQ (reference sequence). As DNA, the CDR3 is TGTGCCAGCAGCACGGGACAGAGCTCCTACGAGCAGTACTTC. Translation: CASSTGQSSYEQYF.

This CDR3 is CATSRLQGFGNTIYF. For the CDR3, the DNA is TGTGCCACCAGCAGACTACAGGGCTTTGGAAACACCATATATTTT. The chain combines TRBV15 with TRBJ1-3, with a possible D match to TRBD1 (6 bases). Per germline, CDR1 LNHNV and CDR2 YYDKDF (reference sequence). The CDR3 extends over 15 amino acids. The V gene lost 2 bases and the J gene lost 3 bases, with 11 bases spanning the gap.

The chain carries TRBV12-5 and TRBJ1-2, with D possibly TRBD1 on 5 matching bases. Looked up from germline, CDR1 is LGHNT and CDR2 is FRNRAP. Between the trimmed V and J ends, which lost 3 bases and 4 bases, there was a span of 12 bases. This CDR3 comprises 14 residues. The CDR3 DNA sequence: TGTGCTAGTGGTTTAGGGGAGACCCCCTATGGCTACACCTTC. Encoded protein: CASGLGETPYGYTF.

This clone was counted once. The chain combines TRBV27 with TRBJ1-1; D gene ambiguous. Germline values: CDR1 MNHEY, CDR2 SMNVEV (reference sequence). CDR3 length: 13 amino acids. Trimming took off 1 base at V and 3 bases at J, with 6 bases between the two ends. CDR3 sequence: CASSLWSDTEAFF. The CDR3 nucleotides are TGTGCCAGCAGTTTATGGAGCGACACTGAAGCTTTCTTT.

The chain links TRBV27 to TRBJ1-1; 7 nucleotides align to TRBD1. V lost 4 bases and J lost 0; bases outside the gene matches: 23. This CDR3 comprises 21 residues. Germline assignment: CDR1 MNHEY and CDR2 SMNVEV (reference sequence). The CDR3 sequence is CASSSWGTVQGGDRMNTEAFF. As DNA, the CDR3 is TGTGCCAGCAGTTCTTGGGGGACAGTACAGGGTGGGGATCGTATGAACACTGAAGCTTTCTTT.

This rearrangement joins TRBV5-4 to TRBJ2-5; 10 bases match TRBD2. V was pared by 2 bases and J by 5 bases, with 3 bases of the junction left unmatched. This CDR3 is built from 14 residues. CDR1 and CDR2 from the germline V gene are SGHNT and YYREEE (reference sequence). The DNA for the CDR3 is TGTGCCAGCAGCTTAAAGCGGGAGGGGGAGACCCAGTACTTC. Translated: CASSLKREGETQYF.

Of note for this clone: Other DNA sequences from this sample encode an identical CDR3 as well. This chain links TRBV4-1 with TRBJ2-7; D is unclear. Germline V gives CDR1 MGHRA, CDR2 YSYEKL. The CDR3 loop spans 13 amino acids. V was cut by 1 base and J by 4 bases, with 8 bases left in between. CDR3 nucleotide sequence: TGCGCCAGCAGCCAAGTTGGGGATTACGAGCAGTACTTC. Protein: CASSQVGDYEQYF.

The rearrangement joins TRBV6-5 to TRBJ1-1; the D gene is possibly TRBD1 (5 bases). V was clipped by 4 bases and J by 4 bases, with 10 bases between them. Germline values: CDR1 MNHEY, CDR2 SVGAGI. The CDR3 runs to 13 residues. CDR3 sequence (DNA): TGTGCCAGCAGTTTTCCGGGGGGCACTGAAGCTTTCTTT. Translated, it gives CASSFPGGTEAFF.

On this clone: Other DNA sequences in the sample encode the same CDR3. This chain uses TRBV20-1 with TRBJ2-7, with a weak D call TRBD1 (5 bases). The V end lost 6 bases, the J end lost 2 bases, and 8 bases lay between the germline ends. The CDR3 contains 11 residues. Germline V gene sequence: CDR1 DFQATT, CDR2 SNEGSKA (reference sequence). The CDR3 region has the DNA TGCAGTGCCCCGACAGCCTACGAGCAGTACTTC. This gives the protein CSAPTAYEQYF.

This sequence joins TRBV2 and TRBJ2-7; 9 bases line up with TRBD1. The CDR3 consists of 11 residues. Unmatched junction bases numbered 0, after V lost 6 bases and J lost 6 bases. The V gene's germline CDR1 is SNHLY and CDR2 FYNNEI. The CDR3 is CASRTGGEQYF. The CDR3 DNA reads TGTGCCAGCAGGACAGGGGGCGAGCAGTACTTC.

This clone has just one count. The chain has TRBV28 and TRBJ2-5; 14 bases fit TRBD2. Trimming took 5 bases from V and 5 from J; bases not matched to a gene: 7. Germline assignment: CDR1 MDHEN and CDR2 SYDVKM. The CDR3 runs 16 residues. The CDR3 DNA reads as TGTGCCAGCAGTCGAAGGGGACTAGCGGGAGAGGAGACCCAGTACTTC. Its translation: CASSRRGLAGEETQYF.

The chain combines TRBV14 with TRBJ2-5; 8 nucleotides align to TRBD1. The CDR3 is 15 residues long. Germline CDR1 is SGHDN and CDR2 is FVKESK. The J segment lost 4 bases and the V segment lost 4 bases, leaving 8 bases of the junction unmatched. Written as DNA, the CDR3 is TGTGCCAGCAGCCCCTGGACAGGGTGGGCAGAGACCCAGTACTTC. Translated: CASSPWTGWAETQYF.